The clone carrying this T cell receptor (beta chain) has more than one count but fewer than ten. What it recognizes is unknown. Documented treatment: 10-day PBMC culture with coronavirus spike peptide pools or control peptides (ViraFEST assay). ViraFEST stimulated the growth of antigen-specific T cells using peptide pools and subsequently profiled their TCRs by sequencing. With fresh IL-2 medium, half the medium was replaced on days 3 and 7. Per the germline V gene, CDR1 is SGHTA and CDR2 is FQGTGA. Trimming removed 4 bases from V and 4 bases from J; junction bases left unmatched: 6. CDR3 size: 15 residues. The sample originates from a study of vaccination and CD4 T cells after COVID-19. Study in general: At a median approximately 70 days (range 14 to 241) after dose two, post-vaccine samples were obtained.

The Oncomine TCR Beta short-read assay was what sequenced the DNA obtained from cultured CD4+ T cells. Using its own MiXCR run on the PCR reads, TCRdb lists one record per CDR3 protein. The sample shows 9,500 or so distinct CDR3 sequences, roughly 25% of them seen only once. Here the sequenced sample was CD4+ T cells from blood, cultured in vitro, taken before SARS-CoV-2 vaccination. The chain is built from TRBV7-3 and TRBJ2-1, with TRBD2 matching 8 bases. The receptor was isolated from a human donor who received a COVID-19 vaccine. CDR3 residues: CASSYGTRFYNEQFF. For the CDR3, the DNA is TGTGCCAGCAGCTACGGGACTAGGTTTTACAATGAGCAGTTCTTC.